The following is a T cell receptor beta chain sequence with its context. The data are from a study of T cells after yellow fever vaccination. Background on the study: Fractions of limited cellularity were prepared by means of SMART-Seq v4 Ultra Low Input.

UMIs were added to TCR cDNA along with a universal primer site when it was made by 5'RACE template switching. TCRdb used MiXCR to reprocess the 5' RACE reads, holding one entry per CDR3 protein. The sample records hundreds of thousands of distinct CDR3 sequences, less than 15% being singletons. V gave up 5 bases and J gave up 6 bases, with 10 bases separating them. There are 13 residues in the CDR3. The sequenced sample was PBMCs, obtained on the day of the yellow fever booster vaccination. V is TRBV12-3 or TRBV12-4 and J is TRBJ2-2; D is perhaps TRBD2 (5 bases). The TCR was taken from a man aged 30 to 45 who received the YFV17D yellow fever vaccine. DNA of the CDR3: TGTGCCAGCAGTGGCCCCGGGGCCGGGGAGCTGTTTTTT. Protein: CASSGPGAGELFF.